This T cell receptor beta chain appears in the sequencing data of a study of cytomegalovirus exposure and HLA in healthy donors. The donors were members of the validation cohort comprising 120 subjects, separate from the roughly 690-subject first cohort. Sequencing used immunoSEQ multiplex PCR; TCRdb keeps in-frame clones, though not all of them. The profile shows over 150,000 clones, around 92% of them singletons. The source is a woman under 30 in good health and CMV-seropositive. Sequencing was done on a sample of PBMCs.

In nucleotides, the CDR3 is TGTGCCAGCAGTTACTCGAAAGGGGGCGAGCAGTACTTC. This codes for CASSYSKGGEQYF. V gene TRBV6-5 combines with J gene TRBJ2-7; a possible D gene is TRBD1 (6 bases). The germline V gene has CDR1 MNHEY and CDR2 SVGAGI. Deletions cut 0 bases from V and 6 bases from J, with 9 bases between. This CDR3 is 13 amino acids long.